The T cell receptor (beta chain) under discussion was sequenced for a study of blood T cells in healthy people across ages. Points from the study as a whole: A roughly linear fall in TCR beta diversity per million T cells was seen with increasing age.

This clonotype was observed a handful of times. Its antigen is undetermined. With a J-beta primer mix and a sample-barcoded 5' primer, a second PCR ran 7 to 11 cycles. From the 5' RACE reads, TCRdb called clonotypes with MiXCR, one entry per CDR3 protein. In the table there are 1.5 million to 2 million distinct CDR3 sequences, roughly 52% of which are singletons. There are 14 residues in the CDR3. Germline CDR1 and CDR2: MNHEY and SVGEGT. This clonotype originated in a middle-aged woman in good health. This chain uses TRBV6-2 or TRBV6-3 with TRBJ2-7, with 9 nucleotides matching TRBD1. TRBJ2-5 matches the DNA end more closely, so the J call is doubtful. Source material: blood. The DNA for the CDR3 is TGTGCCAGCAGTTATCGGGACAGGGTTCAGACCCAGTACTTC. Amino acid sequence: CASSYRDRVQTQYF.